This T cell receptor beta chain comes out of a study of human thymus T cells. Study-wide findings and caveats: Biased V and J segment usage appeared in thymus and peripheral blood.

Data came from immunoSEQ multiplex PCR; TCRdb stores just in-frame clones and leaves some out. Of tens of thousands of clones in the sample, over 85% were seen once. Turning to this clone: The antigen is not known.

The V end lost 6 bases, the J end lost 4 bases, and 15 bases lay between the germline ends. The CDR3 has 14 amino acids. Looked up from germline, CDR1 is MDHEN and CDR2 is SYDVKM. The chain recombines TRBV28 with TRBJ1-1; perhaps TRBD1 as D (5 bases). The sequence came from a boy younger than two with a congenital heart defect but otherwise immunologically healthy. The specimen sequenced was blood. CDR3 in DNA: TGTGCCAGCAGGTGGGGCCAGACCCTCACTGAAGCTTTCTTT. Its protein is CASRWGQTLTEAFF.